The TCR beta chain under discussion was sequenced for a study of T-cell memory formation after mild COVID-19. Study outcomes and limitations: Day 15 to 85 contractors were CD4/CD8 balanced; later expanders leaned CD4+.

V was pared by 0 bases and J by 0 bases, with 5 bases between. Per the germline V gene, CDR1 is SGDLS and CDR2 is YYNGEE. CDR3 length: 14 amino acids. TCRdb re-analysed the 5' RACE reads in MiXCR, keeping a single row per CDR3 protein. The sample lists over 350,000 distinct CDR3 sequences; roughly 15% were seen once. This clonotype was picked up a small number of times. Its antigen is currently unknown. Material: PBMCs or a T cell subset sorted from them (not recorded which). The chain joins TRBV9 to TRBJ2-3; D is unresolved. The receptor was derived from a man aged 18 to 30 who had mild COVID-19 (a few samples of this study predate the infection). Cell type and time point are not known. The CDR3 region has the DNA TGTGCCAGCAGCGTAGAGACAAGCACAGATACGCAGTATTTT. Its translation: CASSVETSTDTQYF.